The T cell receptor (beta chain) described here comes from a study of vaccination effects on CD4 cells after COVID-19 (dated by TCRdb to 2022 to 2024). In the study overall: Each participant got two doses of an mRNA SARS-CoV-2 vaccine, either BNT162b2 or mRNA-1273. In the study, cultures from other donors were sequenced using the Oncomine TCR Beta short-read assay on an Illumina iSeq 100. The full study included around nine COVID-19 convalescent patients and a handful of SARS-CoV-2-naive healthy vaccine recipients. SARS-CoV-2 spike-specific CD4+ TCR repertoires from before and after mRNA vaccination were compared in COVID-19 convalescent patients and in infection-naive vaccine recipients.

What the work shows at the level of the full study, not this receptor alone: Marked clonal contraction was observed in both infection-induced and vaccine-induced clones at late post-vaccination timepoints, consistent with waning T cell responses. The study was limited by a small number of convalescent patients and lacked early post-infection timepoints. Among healthy vaccine recipients, nearly all vaccine-induced clones were SARS-CoV-2 mono-reactive, and only 1 of 255 was cross-reactive with common cold coronaviruses.

The CDR1 and CDR2 encoded by the germline V gene (reference sequence) are LNHDA and SQIVND. Trimming takes 0 bases from V and 7 bases from J, and the germline ends sit 9 bases apart. Inclusive of the bounding cysteine and phenylalanine, the CDR3 is 14 residues long. Only the CDR3 part of the read is kept: 42 bases, read in frame from the first base. In the ViraFEST assay, PBMC were stimulated with viral peptide pools, and TCR sequencing was then used to find antigen-specific CD4+ T cell clonotypes based on their expansion. After about 10 days of culture, CD4+ T cells were isolated with the EasySep CD4+ T cell isolation kit. Healthy vaccine recipients had no prior SARS-CoV-2 infection, confirmed by negative nucleocapsid antibodies before and after vaccination. Approximately 2 million PBMC per well were cultured with approximately 10 ug/ml peptides in IMDM containing approximately 4.6% human AB serum, approximately 9.1 IU/ml IL-2 and gentamicin. On days 3 and 7, half of the culture medium was replaced with fresh IL-2-containing medium. Each peptide stimulation condition was cultured in triplicate wells unless otherwise noted. PBMC were separated from whole blood using Ficoll-Paque Plus gradient centrifugation and were then either cryopreserved at -140C or used fresh. The overlapping peptide pools covered the spike proteins of SARS-CoV-2 and of the common cold coronaviruses HCoV-NL63, HCoV-OC43 and HCoV-229E. The QIAamp micro DNA kit was used to extract genomic DNA from the cultured CD4+ T cells.

Receptors were amplified or captured by the immunoSEQ multiplex PCR assay. DNA from the CD4+ T cells that had been cultured and isolated underwent TCR beta CDR3 sequencing. On the study's bioinformatics: The analysis removed non-productive TCR sequences, trimmed reads to the CDR3 region, and retained only CDR3s that were 7 or more amino acids long. The MANAFEST web app was used to identify antigen-specific clonotypes by comparing expansion in peptide wells with expansion in reference cultures. To be called positive, a clone needed expansion at FDR<0.05 compared with the reference and with all other wells, an odds ratio greater than 5, and a frequency greater than 0.1% in two replicate wells. A clonotype was called cross-reactive if it was significantly expanded both in SARS-CoV-2 spike wells and in at least one common cold coronavirus spike condition. CDR3 similarity was assessed by Levenshtein distance with the stringdist R package, and unrooted trees were built with ape in R 3.6.1. Held by TCRdb, this immuneACCESS table contains in-frame sequences only and omits some clones. Under half of the omission traces to an unresolved V gene where checked; the cause of the rest is unknown. V, J and clone size are taken as reported in that table, and D and trimming were inferred from the DNA itself. The sample table records 35,000 to 40,000 clones; roughly 66% of these occur just once. Of the sample, more than 13% is held by the ten largest clones.

A note on this clone: Its binding antigen is unknown. No per-base quality is available; no much larger clone lies one base away.

The starting material was CD4+ T cells from PBMCs cultured with HCoV-OC43 spike peptides, obtained before COVID-19 vaccination. According to the study, the label for this sample's cell subset or site signals: HCoV-OC43 spike overlapping peptide pool stimulation. This clonotype originated in a human donor who received a COVID-19 vaccine. The chain couples TRBV19 to TRBJ2-2; TRBD2 is perhaps the D gene, given 6 matching bases. The base sequence is TGTGCCAGTAGTATAGACGGGAGAGGCGGGGAGCTGTTTTTT. Its protein product is CASSIDGRGGELFF.